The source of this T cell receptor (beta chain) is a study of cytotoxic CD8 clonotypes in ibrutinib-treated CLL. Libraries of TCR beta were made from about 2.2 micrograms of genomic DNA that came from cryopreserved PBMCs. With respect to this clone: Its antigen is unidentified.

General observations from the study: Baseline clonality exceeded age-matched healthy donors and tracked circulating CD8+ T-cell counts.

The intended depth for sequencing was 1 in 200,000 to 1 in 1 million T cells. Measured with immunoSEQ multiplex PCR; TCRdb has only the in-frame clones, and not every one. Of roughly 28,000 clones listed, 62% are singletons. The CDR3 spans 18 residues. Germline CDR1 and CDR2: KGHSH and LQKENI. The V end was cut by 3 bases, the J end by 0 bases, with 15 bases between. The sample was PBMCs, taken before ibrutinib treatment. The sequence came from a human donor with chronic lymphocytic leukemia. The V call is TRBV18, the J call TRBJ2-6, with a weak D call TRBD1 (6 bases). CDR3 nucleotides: TGTGCCAGCTCACCCGGGGCCAGGGGTCCCTCTGGGGCCAACGTCCTGACTTTC. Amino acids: CASSPGARGPSGANVLTF.